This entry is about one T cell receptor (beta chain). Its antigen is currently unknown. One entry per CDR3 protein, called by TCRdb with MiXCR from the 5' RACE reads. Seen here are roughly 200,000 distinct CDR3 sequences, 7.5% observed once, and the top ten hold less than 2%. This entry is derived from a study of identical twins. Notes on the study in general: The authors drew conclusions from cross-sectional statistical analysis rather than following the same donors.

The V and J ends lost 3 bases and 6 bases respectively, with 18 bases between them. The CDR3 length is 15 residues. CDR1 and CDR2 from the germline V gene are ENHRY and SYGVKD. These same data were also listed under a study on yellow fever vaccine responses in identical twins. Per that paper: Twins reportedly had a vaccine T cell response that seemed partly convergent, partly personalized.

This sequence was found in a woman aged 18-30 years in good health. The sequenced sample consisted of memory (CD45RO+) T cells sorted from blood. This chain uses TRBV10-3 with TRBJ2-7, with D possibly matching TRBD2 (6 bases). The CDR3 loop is CAISELEGRRGEQYF. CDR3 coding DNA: TGTGCCATCAGTGAACTGGAGGGTCGGCGCGGCGAGCAGTACTTC.